A single sample is the source of the 10 T cell receptor beta chains below, sequenced in a study of Graves' ophthalmopathy and Graves' hyperthyroidism (dated by TCRdb to the late 2010s). TCRdb lists the instrument as Illumina HiSeq 2000. TCR beta CDR3 regions were amplified from RNA transcripts for repertoire sequencing. A first-round RT-PCR used HTBI primers with the Qiagen OneStep RT-PCR kit, followed by a second-round multiplex PCR, size selection and purification. The public reads were quality trimmed at Q25 with fastp and then assembled into clones with MiXCR by TCRdb, keeping productive beta chains. Records with the same CDR3 protein are collapsed into one entry carrying the most frequent genes and DNA. In all, the sample holds about 150,000 distinct CDR3 sequences, and roughly two fifths of those were seen once. The ten largest account for under 6.5% of the sample. Specimen: peripheral blood. These receptors all come from a woman between 40 and 55 years old with Graves' ophthalmopathy. Donor details come from another sample of the same person, matched by shared clones.

This clonotype occurred a few times. The chain recombines TRBV30 with TRBJ2-7, with 7 bases identical to TRBD2. Germline loops: CDR1 GTSNPN, CDR2 SVGIG (reference sequence). Losses at the gene ends were 1 base for V and 5 bases for J; bases not matched to a gene: 8. The CDR3 sequence is 14 residues long. CDR3 bases: TGTGCCTGGAGTGAAGGGAGGGGTGACGACGAGCAGTACTTC. It yields the protein CAWSEGRGDDEQYF.

The chain uses TRBV6-1 and TRBJ1-6; 8 nucleotides align to TRBD1. The V gene end was trimmed by 6 bases and the J gene end by 7 bases; junction bases not matched to a gene: 5. The germline V gene has CDR1 MNHNS and CDR2 SASEGT. The CDR3 covers 14 residues. The CDR3 sequence is CASSGQGQNSPLHF. The CDR3 DNA is TGTGCCAGCAGCGGACAGGGCCAAAATTCACCCCTCCACTTT.

This clonotype was detected only a few times. V gene TRBV30 combines with J gene TRBJ1-1, with no clear D. CDR3 size: 12 residues. Per germline, CDR1 GTSNPN and CDR2 SVGIG (reference sequence). V was cut by 0 bases and J by 4 bases, with 6 bases left in between. The CDR3 DNA reads TGTGCCTGGAGTGTCCTGGTCACTGAAGCTTTCTTT. It translates to CAWSVLVTEAFF.

This clonotype was recorded at least ten times. The V and J genes are TRBV29-1 and TRBJ2-5; tentative D call: TRBD1 (5 bases). Trimming took off 2 bases at V and 4 bases at J, with 11 bases between the two ends. CDR3 length: 13 amino acids. Germline lookup yields CDR1 SQVTM and CDR2 ANQGSEA. The CDR3 reads CSVERTGRETQYF. CDR3 DNA sequence: TGCAGCGTTGAACGTACAGGACGAGAGACCCAGTACTTC.

This clonotype showed up many times. The V and J genes are TRBV11-3 and TRBJ2-5; 8 positions agree with TRBD2. Germline V CDR1 and CDR2: SGHNT, YENEEA. This CDR3 has 16 residues. V shed 1 base and J 2 bases; nucleotides not matched to a gene: 6. The CDR3 here is CASSLVQRGPQETQYF. Written as DNA, the CDR3 is TGTGCCAGCAGCTTAGTCCAGCGGGGGCCGCAAGAGACCCAGTACTTC. The complete variable domain, with remaining parts taken from reference TRBV11-3 and TRBJ2-5, reads EAGVVQSPRYKIIEKKQPVAFWCNPISGHNTLYWYLQNLGQGPELLIRYENEEAVDDSQLPKDRFSAERLKGVDSTLKIQPAELGDSAVYLCASSLVQRGPQETQYFGPGTRLLVL.

In this sample, this clonotype turned up many times. The chain joins TRBV7-9 to TRBJ2-5; D perhaps matches TRBD2 (6 bases). Trimming stripped 5 bases from V and 1 base from J, with 14 bases between. In germline, CDR1 is SEHNR, CDR2 FQNEAQ (reference sequence). CDR3 length: 15 amino acids. DNA for the CDR3: TGTGCCAGCAGCCCCCGCGGGATTCGCCAAGAGACCCAGTACTTC. It is translated as CASSPRGIRQETQYF.

This clonotype came up many times. The rearrangement uses TRBV7-2 and TRBJ2-7, with 7 nucleotides matching TRBD1. J was trimmed by 3 bases and V by 6 bases; bases with no gene match: 11. This CDR3 spans 15 amino acids. Germline V CDR1 and CDR2: SGHTA, FQGNSA. The CDR3 spells CASRIGTALFYEQYF. CDR3 in DNA: TGTGCCAGCAGGATAGGGACAGCCCTCTTCTACGAGCAGTACTTC.

This clonotype was seen many times. The chain links TRBV12-3 or TRBV12-4 to TRBJ2-5, with D perhaps matching TRBD1 (6 bases). This CDR3 is 14 amino acids long. With 4 bases removed from V and 5 bases from J, the gap between germline ends came to 14 bases. The CDR3 spells CASSSTGLEETQYF. DNA of the CDR3: TGTGCCAGCAGTTCCACAGGGCTTGAGGAGACCCAGTACTTC.

This clonotype was recorded at least ten times. The chain is built from TRBV11-2 and TRBJ2-2; no definite D call. Germline CDR1 reads SGHAT; CDR2 reads FQNNGV. This CDR3 is built from 17 residues. Trimming cost V 1 base and J 3 bases, with 15 bases left between them. The CDR3 region has the DNA TGTGCCAGCAGCTTAGTATTATTCGCAGAAGACACCGGGGAGCTGTTTTTT. Translated: CASSLVLFAEDTGELFF.

This sequence joins TRBV11-2 and TRBJ2-7; 10 bases align to TRBD1. Germline V gene lookup returns CDR1 SGHAT and CDR2 FQNNGV. Trimming cost V 6 bases and J 5 bases; bases outside gene matches: 7. This CDR3 comprises 14 residues. CDR3 sequence: CASSVSGTGDEQYF. The CDR3 DNA sequence: TGTGCCAGCAGTGTCTCCGGGACAGGGGACGAGCAGTACTTC.